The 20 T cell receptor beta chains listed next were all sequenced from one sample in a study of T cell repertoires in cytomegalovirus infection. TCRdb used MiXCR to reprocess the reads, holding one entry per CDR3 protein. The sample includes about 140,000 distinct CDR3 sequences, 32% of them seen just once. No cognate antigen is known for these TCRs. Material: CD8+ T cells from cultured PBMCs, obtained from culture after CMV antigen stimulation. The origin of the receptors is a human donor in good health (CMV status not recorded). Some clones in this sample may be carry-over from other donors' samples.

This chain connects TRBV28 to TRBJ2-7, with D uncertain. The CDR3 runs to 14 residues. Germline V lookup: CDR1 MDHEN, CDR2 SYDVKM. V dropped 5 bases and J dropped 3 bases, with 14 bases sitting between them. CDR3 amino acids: CASSLKIRGYEQYF. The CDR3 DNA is TGTGCCAGCAGTCTAAAGATACGAGGCTACGAGCAGTACTTC.

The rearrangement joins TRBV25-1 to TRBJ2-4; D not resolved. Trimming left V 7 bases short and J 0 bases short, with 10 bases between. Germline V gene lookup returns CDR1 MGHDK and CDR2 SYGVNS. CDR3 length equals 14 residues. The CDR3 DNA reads TGTGCCAGCACCGACCCACTAGCCAAAAACATTCAGTACTTC. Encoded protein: CASTDPLAKNIQYF.

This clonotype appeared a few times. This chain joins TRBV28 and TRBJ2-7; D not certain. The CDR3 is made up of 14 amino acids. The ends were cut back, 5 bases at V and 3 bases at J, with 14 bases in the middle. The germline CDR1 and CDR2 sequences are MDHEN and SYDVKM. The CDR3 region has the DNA TGTGCCAGCAGTCTAGACTGGGCCAACTACGAGCAGTACTTC. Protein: CASSLDWANYEQYF. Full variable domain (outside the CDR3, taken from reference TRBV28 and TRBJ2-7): DVKVTQSSRYLVKRTGEKVFLECVQDMDHENMFWYRQDPGLGLRLIYFSYDVKMKEKGDIPEGYSVSREKKERFSLILESASTNQTSMYLCASSLDWANYEQYFGPGTRLTVT.

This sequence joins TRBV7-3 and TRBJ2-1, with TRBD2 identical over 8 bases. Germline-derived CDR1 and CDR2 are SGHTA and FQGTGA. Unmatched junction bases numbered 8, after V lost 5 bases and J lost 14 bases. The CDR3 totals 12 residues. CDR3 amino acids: CASSPPGTSKFF. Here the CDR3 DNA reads TGTGCCAGCAGCCCTCCCGGGACTAGTAAGTTCTTC.

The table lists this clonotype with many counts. CDR3: CASSHTVGTEAFF. CDR3 DNA: TGTGCCAGCAGTCACACCGTGGGGACTGAAGCTTTCTTT. The chain couples TRBV12-3 or TRBV12-4 to TRBJ1-1, with D unresolved. Trimming removed 5 bases from V and 5 bases from J, with 12 bases in between. CDR3 length: 13 amino acids.

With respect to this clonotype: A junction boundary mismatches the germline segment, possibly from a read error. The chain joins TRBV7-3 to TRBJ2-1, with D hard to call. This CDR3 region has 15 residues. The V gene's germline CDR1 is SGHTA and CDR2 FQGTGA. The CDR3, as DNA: TGTGCCAGCAGCTTAGGTGCCTTTGGTTACGATGAGGAGTTCTTC. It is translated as CASSLGAFGYDEEFF. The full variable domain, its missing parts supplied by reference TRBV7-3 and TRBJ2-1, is GAGVSQTPSNKVTEKGKYVELRCDPISGHTALYWYRQSLGQGPEFLIYFQGTGAADDSGLPNDRFFAVRPEGSVSTLKIQRTERGDSAVYLCASSLGAFGYDEEFFGPGTRLTVL.

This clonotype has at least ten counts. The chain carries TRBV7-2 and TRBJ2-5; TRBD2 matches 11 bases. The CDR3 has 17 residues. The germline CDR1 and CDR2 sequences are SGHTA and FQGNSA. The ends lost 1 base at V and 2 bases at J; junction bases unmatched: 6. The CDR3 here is CASSLGASGGLQETQYF. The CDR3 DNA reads TGTGCCAGCAGCTTAGGGGCTAGCGGGGGGTTGCAAGAGACCCAGTACTTC. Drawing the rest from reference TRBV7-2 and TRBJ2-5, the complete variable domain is GAGVSQSPSNKVTEKGKDVELRCDPISGHTALYWYRQSLGQGLEFLIYFQGNSAPDKSGLPSDRFSAERTGGSVSTLTIQRTQQEDSAVYLCASSLGASGGLQETQYFGPGTRLLVL.

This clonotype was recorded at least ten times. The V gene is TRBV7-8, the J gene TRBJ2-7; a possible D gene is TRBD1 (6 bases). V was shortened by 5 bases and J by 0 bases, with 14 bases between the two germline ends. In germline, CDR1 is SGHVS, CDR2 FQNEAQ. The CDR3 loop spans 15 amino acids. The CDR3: CASSRAGQSSYEQYF. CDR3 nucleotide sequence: TGTGCCAGCAGCCGAGCCGGACAGAGCTCCTACGAGCAGTACTTC.

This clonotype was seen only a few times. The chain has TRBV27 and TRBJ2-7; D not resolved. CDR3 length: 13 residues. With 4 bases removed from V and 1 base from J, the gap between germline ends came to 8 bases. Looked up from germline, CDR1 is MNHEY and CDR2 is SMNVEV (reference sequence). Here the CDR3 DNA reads TGTGCCAGCAGTTACGGTCGGTCCTACGAGCAGTACTTC. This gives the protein CASSYGRSYEQYF.

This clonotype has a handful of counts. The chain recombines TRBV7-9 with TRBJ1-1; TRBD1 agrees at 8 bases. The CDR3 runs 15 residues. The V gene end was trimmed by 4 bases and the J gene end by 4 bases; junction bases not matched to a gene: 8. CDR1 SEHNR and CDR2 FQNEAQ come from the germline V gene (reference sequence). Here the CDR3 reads CASSSAQGASTEAFF. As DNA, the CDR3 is TGTGCCAGCAGCTCAGCCCAGGGGGCGAGCACTGAAGCTTTCTTT.

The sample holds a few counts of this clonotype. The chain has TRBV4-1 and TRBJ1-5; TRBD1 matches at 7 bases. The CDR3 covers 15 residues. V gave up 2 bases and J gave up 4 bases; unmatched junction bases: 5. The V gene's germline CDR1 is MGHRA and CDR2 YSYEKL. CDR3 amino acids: CASSQYPQGNQPQHF. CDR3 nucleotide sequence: TGCGCCAGCAGCCAATACCCACAGGGGAATCAGCCCCAGCATTTT.

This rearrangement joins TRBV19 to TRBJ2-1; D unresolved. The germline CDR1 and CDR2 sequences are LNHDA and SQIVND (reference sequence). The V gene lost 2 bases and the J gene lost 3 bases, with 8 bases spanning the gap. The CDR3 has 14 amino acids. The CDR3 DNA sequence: TGTGCCAGTAGTATATCTGACAACTACAATGAGCAGTTCTTC. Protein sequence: CASSISDNYNEQFF.

Here the CDR3 reads CASSLVRGGIYGNTIYF. CDR3 nucleotide sequence: TGTGCCAGCAGCTTAGTTAGAGGGGGCATCTATGGAAACACCATATATTTT. The chain uses TRBV11-2 and TRBJ1-3, with 7 bases lining up with TRBD1. Losses at the gene ends were 1 base for V and 3 bases for J; bases not matched to a gene: 9. Per germline, CDR1 SGHAT and CDR2 FQNNGV. This CDR3 region has 17 residues.

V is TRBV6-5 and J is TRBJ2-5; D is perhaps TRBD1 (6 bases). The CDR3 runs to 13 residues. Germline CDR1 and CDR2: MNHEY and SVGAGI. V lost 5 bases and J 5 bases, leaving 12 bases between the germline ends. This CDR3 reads CASSTGFWETQYF. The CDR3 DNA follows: TGTGCCAGCAGTACAGGGTTTTGGGAGACCCAGTACTTC.

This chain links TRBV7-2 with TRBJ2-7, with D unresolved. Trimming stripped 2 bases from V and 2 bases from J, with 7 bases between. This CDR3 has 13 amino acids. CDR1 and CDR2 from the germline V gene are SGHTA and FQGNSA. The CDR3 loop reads CASSLSTTYEQYF. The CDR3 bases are TGTGCCAGCAGCTTAAGCACCACCTACGAGCAGTACTTC. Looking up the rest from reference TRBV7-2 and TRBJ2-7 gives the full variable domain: GAGVSQSPSNKVTEKGKDVELRCDPISGHTALYWYRQSLGQGLEFLIYFQGNSAPDKSGLPSDRFSAERTGGSVSTLTIQRTQQEDSAVYLCASSLSTTYEQYFGPGTRLTVT.

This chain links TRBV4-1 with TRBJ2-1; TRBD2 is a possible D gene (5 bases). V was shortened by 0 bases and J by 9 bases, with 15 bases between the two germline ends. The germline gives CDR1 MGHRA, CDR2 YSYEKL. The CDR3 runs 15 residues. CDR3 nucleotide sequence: TGCGCCAGCAGCCAAGATTTGGATTCGGGGATTGAGCAGTTCTTC. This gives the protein CASSQDLDSGIEQFF.

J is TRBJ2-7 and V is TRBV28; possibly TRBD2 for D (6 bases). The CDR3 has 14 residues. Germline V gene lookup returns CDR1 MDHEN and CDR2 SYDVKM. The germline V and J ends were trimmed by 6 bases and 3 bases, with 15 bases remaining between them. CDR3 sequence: CASSTGLLSYEQYF. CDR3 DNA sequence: TGTGCCAGCAGCACGGGACTCCTCAGCTACGAGCAGTACTTC.

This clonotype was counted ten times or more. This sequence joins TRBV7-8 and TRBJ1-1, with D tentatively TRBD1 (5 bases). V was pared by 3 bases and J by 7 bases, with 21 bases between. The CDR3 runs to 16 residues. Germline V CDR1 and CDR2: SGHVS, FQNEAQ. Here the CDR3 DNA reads TGTGCCAGCAGCTTTCCCCCTCAGGGCCCGGCCGATGAAGCTTTCTTT. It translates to CASSFPPQGPADEAFF.

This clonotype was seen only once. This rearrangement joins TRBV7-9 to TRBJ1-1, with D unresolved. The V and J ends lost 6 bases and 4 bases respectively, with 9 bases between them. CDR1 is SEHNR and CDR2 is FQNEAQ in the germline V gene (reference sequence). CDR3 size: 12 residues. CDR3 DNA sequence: TGTGCCAGCAGGGGTATGAGCACTGAAGCTTTCTTT. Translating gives CASRGMSTEAFF.

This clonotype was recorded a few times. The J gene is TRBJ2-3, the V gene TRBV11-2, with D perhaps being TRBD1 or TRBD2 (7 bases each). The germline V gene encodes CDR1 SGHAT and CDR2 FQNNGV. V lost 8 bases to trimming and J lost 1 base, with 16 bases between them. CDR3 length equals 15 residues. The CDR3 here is CASSGGVEGTDTQYF. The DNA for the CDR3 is TGTGCCAGCTCAGGGGGGGTGGAGGGCACAGATACGCAGTATTTT.